This T cell receptor beta chain was obtained from a study of patients and donors after allogeneic stem cell transplantation. Germline V CDR1 and CDR2: SGHKS, YYEKEE (reference sequence). The V gene end was trimmed by 4 bases and the J gene end by 14 bases; junction bases not matched to a gene: 6. CDR3 size: 12 residues. TCRdb itself ran the RT-PCR reads through MiXCR, one entry per CDR3 protein. The profile shows about 960,000 distinct CDR3 sequences, under 20% of them singletons. The sequencing sample was made of blood, either unsorted or a sorted T cell fraction (not recorded which). The genes are TRBV5-5 and TRBJ2-3, with 11 bases identical to TRBD2. This sequence was found in a human donor who was either an allogeneic HSCT recipient or a stem cell or donor lymphocyte infusion donor (not recorded which). It is not recorded whose cells these are; they may come from a transplant donor. The chain's CDR3 is CASSPGTSGPYF. The DNA of the CDR3 is TGTGCCAGCAGCCCCGGGACTAGCGGTCCGTATTTT. Looking up the rest from reference TRBV5-5 and TRBJ2-3 gives the full variable domain: DAGVTQSPTHLIKTRGQQVTLRCSPISGHKSVSWYQQVLGQGPQFIFQYYEKEERGRGNFPDRFSARQFPNYSSELNVNALLLGDSALYLCASSPGTSGPYFGPGTRLTVL.